Listed below are T cell receptor beta chains from one sample, sequenced in a study of CD8+CD57+ T cells in acquired aplastic anemia. TCRdb processed the reads anew with MiXCR; each CDR3 protein has one entry. Of roughly 200,000 distinct CDR3 sequences listed, roughly 63% were seen once; the top ten hold approximately 40%. Sequenced material: sorted CD4+, CD8+, or CD8+CD57+ T cells (not recorded which) from PBMCs. These receptor sequences come from a human donor with aplastic anemia. Both conserved end residues are part of each CDR3. The D gene is left open where the match is weak. Size is omitted from some rows. Given values are once, few, many or a class for expanded clones.

D,J,size,V,DNA,CDR3
-,TRBJ1-2,-,TRBV15,TGTGCCACCAGCAGGGACAGAACCTATGGCTACACCTTC,CATSRDRTYGYTF
-,TRBJ1-2,-,TRBV20-1,TGCAGTGCTTGGACAGCATCCTATGGCTACACCTTC,CSAWTASYGYTF
-,TRBJ1-4,-,TRBV7-4,TGTGCCAGCAGCTCCCTTCGGGGACTAGCGGGTGACGAAAAACTGTTTTTT,CASSSLRGLAGDEKLFF
-,TRBJ2-1,-,TRBV25-1,TGTGCCAGCAGTTCGGGGCAGGCGACGAGCAATGAGCAGTTCTTC,CASSSGQATSNEQFF
-,TRBJ1-6,-,TRBV25-1,TGTGCCAGCAGGACTACTGAAACAGGCCGCCCAAATTCACCCCTCCACTTT,CASRTTETGRPNSPLHF
TRBD1,TRBJ1-5,many,TRBV10-3,TGTGCCATCAGTCAGGGGACAGCGAGGGGCAATCAGCCCCAGCATTTT,CAISQGTARGNQPQHF
TRBD1,TRBJ2-7,few,TRBV9,TGTGCCAGCAGCGTAGTGACAGGGGCGAGGGACGAGCAGTACTTC,CASSVVTGARDEQYF
-,TRBJ2-2,-,TRBV6-4,TGTGCCAGCAGTGACGGCGACACCGGGGAGCTGTTTTTT,CASSDGDTGELFF
-,TRBJ1-5,-,TRBV9,TGTGCCAGCAGCCCAGGGTATAACGAGGCCTTCAATCAGCCCCAGCATTTT,CASSPGYNEAFNQPQHF
TRBD2,TRBJ2-7,-,TRBV7-9,TGCGCCAGCAGCCGTCCGGCTAGCGGGGGATCCTACGAGCAGTACTTC,CASSRPASGGSYEQYF
TRBD2,TRBJ2-3,-,TRBV24-1,TGTGCCACCAGTGATTTCCTAGCGGGGAACACAGATACGCAGTATTTT,CATSDFLAGNTDTQYF
TRBD2,TRBJ2-7,few,TRBV7-2,TGTGCCAGCAGCTTAGCGGGGAGCGGGGGGGCATTGGAGCAGTACTTC,CASSLAGSGGALEQYF
TRBD2,TRBJ2-1,-,TRBV4-1,TGCGCCAGCAGCCAGGCGGCGGGGGGGCATGAGCAGTTCTTC,CASSQAAGGHEQFF
-,TRBJ1-2,-,TRBV7-9,TGTGCCAGCAGCCCCGAAGTGACGCGGACGGGCGGCTACACCTTC,CASSPEVTRTGGYTF
-,TRBJ1-1,-,TRBV7-4,TGTGCCAGCAGTGCCCAGAACTTTGCTGAAGCTTTCTTT,CASSAQNFAEAFF
-,TRBJ1-3,-,TRBV19,TGTGCCAGTAGTATTCGGTCCATAGGATCTAGAAACACCATATATTTT,CASSIRSIGSRNTIYF
TRBD1,TRBJ2-3,-,TRBV24-1,TGTGACACCAGTGATTTGGGCAGGGGGCGGGATACGCAGTATTTT,CDTSDLGRGRDTQYF
TRBD1,TRBJ1-1,-,TRBV19,TGTGCCAGTAGTTTCCTGACAGGGCAGAGCACTGAAGCTTTCTTT,CASSFLTGQSTEAFF
-,TRBJ1-2,-,TRBV12-3/TRBV12-4,TGTGCCAGCAGTTTCGGGGGCAGGACTACTAACTATGGCTACACCTTC,CASSFGGRTTNYGYTF
TRBD2,TRBJ2-1,once,TRBV4-1,TGCGCCAGCAGCCAAGGAACCGGGACTAGCGACAATGAGCAGTTCTTC,CASSQGTGTSDNEQFF
TRBD1,TRBJ2-7,-,TRBV7-3,TGTGCCAGCAGCTTAATGGGGACAGGGGGCTACGAGCAGTACTTC,CASSLMGTGGYEQYF
-,TRBJ2-5,once,TRBV2,TGTGCCAGCAGTGAAGCGCTCGGTAACCAAGAGACCCAGTACTTC,CASSEALGNQETQYF